The clone carrying this TCR beta chain was seen only a few times. The antigen remains undetermined. These data belong to a study of T cells in Graves' hyperthyroidism and ophthalmopathy. Study-wide points: Model predictions of ophthalmopathy came a median roughly 6.4 months before onset.

Each patient was aged 18 to 65 and had newly diagnosed hyperthyroidism of under 2 months' duration. When hyperthyroidism was first diagnosed, the blood sample was taken, preceding any ophthalmopathy symptoms. Per germline, CDR1 MNHEY and CDR2 SMNVEV (reference sequence). Trimming took 5 bases from V and 7 from J, leaving 18 bases between them. The CDR3 has 15 amino acids. Amplification of TCR beta CDR3 regions was performed using RNA transcripts as template. When the TCR CDR3 underwent first-round RT-PCR, the HTBI primer set was used. TCRdb re-derived calls from the multiplex PCR reads in MiXCR, one entry per CDR3 protein. The sample includes some 600,000 distinct CDR3 sequences, about 15% of them seen just once.

The sample taken for sequencing was blood. The V gene is TRBV27, the J gene TRBJ2-1; D may correspond to TRBD1 or TRBD2 (5 bases each). This TCR derives from a young woman with Graves' hyperthyroidism that later progressed to Graves' ophthalmopathy. CDR3 bases: TGTGCCAGCAGTCCAGGGTCCTCCTGGGGGAATGAGCAGTTCTTC. Amino acid sequence: CASSPGSSWGNEQFF.